This T cell receptor beta chain comes out of a study of identical twins. Each CDR3 protein is one row after TCRdb ran MiXCR on the 5' RACE reads. The table has approximately 620,000 distinct CDR3 sequences, over 8.5% seen once; the top ten hold 0.98%. General study results and limits: Zero-insertion analyses could be partly confounded by invariant MAIT and iNKT cells. Modelling approaches yielded underestimates of out-of-frame TCR alpha sharing between monozygotic twins.

CDR1 is SGHRS and CDR2 is YFSETQ in the germline V gene. CDR3 size: 15 residues. V trimming: 2 bases; J trimming: 1 base; junction bases outside the gene matches: 4. This clonotype was counted only a few times. Antigen specificity is unknown. The same specimen was also included in a second study, on yellow fever vaccine responses in identical twins. Per that paper: Twins' vaccine T cell responses reportedly seemed partly convergent and partly personalized.

The TCR was taken from a woman aged 18-29 years in good health. Sequences were obtained from PBMCs. The V gene is TRBV5-1, the J gene TRBJ2-5; 8 positions agree with TRBD1. The CDR3 here is CASSFPTGGQETQYF. The CDR3 DNA reads TGCGCCAGCAGCTTCCCAACAGGGGGCCAAGAGACCCAGTACTTC.